This entry describes one T cell receptor beta chain. Its specificity is unknown. A universal primer site arose from template switching, and cDNA bore unique molecular identifiers. TCRdb passed the 5' RACE reads through MiXCR, listing each CDR3 protein once. The repertoire includes about 240,000 distinct CDR3 sequences, 6% to 8.5% of them detected once, and more than 5% sits in the top ten. The J segment lost 2 bases and the V segment lost 3 bases, leaving 8 bases of the junction unmatched. This CDR3 contains 16 residues. The germline CDR1 and CDR2 sequences are SQVTM and ANQGSEA. The data stem from a study of identical twins. The study's findings and limits: Abundant beta clonotypes from cord blood bore fewer insertions; memory repertoires lacked this pattern.

Separately, the same data were catalogued under a study of yellow fever vaccine responses in identical twins.

The TCR originated in a woman under 30 in good health. Source material: CD8+ T cells sorted from blood. The chain employs TRBV29-1 and TRBJ2-1, with TRBD2 identical over 9 bases. This CDR3 reads CSVEGRAGGAYNEQFF. CDR3 sequence (DNA): TGCAGCGTTGAGGGTCGAGCGGGAGGAGCCTACAATGAGCAGTTCTTC.